This is a list of T cell receptor beta chains from one sample in a study of T cells in Graves' hyperthyroidism and ophthalmopathy. TCRdb processed the multiplex PCR reads anew with MiXCR; each CDR3 protein has one entry. The sample contains a few hundred thousand distinct CDR3 sequences, about 16% of which appear only once. Sequences were obtained from blood. The receptor set was obtained from a woman in her twenties or thirties with Graves' ophthalmopathy. Each CDR3 is given with its conserved first and last residue. Each record gives: clone size, V gene, CDR3 length, J gene, D gene, CDR3 protein, CDR3 DNA. D genes are given only for firm matches. Only some rows state a clone size, as once, few, many or a class for expanded clones.

clone size: -
V gene: TRBV2
CDR3 length: 14
J gene: TRBJ2-5
D gene: -
CDR3 protein: CASRSRTGGTTQYF
CDR3 DNA: TGTGCCAGCAGGAGTAGGACAGGAGGGACGACCCAGTACTTC

clone size: many
V gene: TRBV6-2/TRBV6-3
CDR3 length: 15
J gene: TRBJ1-2
D gene: -
CDR3 protein: CASSYSSLLNYGYTF
CDR3 DNA: TGTGCCAGCAGTTACTCGAGTCTCCTCAACTATGGCTACACCTTC

clone size: many
V gene: TRBV18
CDR3 length: 16
J gene: TRBJ2-5
D gene: TRBD2
CDR3 protein: CASSPPGLAGGQTQYF
CDR3 DNA: TGTGCCAGCTCACCCCCAGGACTAGCGGGAGGACAGACCCAGTACTTC

clone size: many
V gene: TRBV4-3
CDR3 length: 14
J gene: TRBJ2-7
D gene: -
CDR3 protein: CASSQVQGSYEQYF
CDR3 DNA: TGCGCCAGCAGCCAAGTTCAGGGCTCCTACGAGCAGTACTTC

clone size: many
V gene: TRBV5-1
CDR3 length: 15
J gene: TRBJ2-7
D gene: TRBD2
CDR3 protein: CASSWAGGTSYEQYF
CDR3 DNA: TGCGCCAGCAGCTGGGCGGGAGGAACTAGCTACGAGCAGTACTTC

clone size: many
V gene: TRBV6-2/TRBV6-3
CDR3 length: 12
J gene: TRBJ1-1
D gene: -
CDR3 protein: CASSYLENEAFF
CDR3 DNA: TGTGCCAGCAGTTACCTGGAGAATGAAGCTTTCTTT

clone size: few
V gene: TRBV9
CDR3 length: 14
J gene: TRBJ2-7
D gene: -
CDR3 protein: CASSWGEDSYEQYF
CDR3 DNA: TGTGCCAGCAGCTGGGGGGAGGACTCCTACGAGCAGTACTTC

clone size: few
V gene: TRBV6-2/TRBV6-3
CDR3 length: 16
J gene: TRBJ2-7
D gene: TRBD2
CDR3 protein: CASSFGLAGGKAEQYF
CDR3 DNA: TGTGCCAGCAGTTTTGGACTAGCGGGAGGTAAAGCCGAGCAGTACTTC

clone size: few
V gene: TRBV27
CDR3 length: 18
J gene: TRBJ2-3
D gene: TRBD2
CDR3 protein: CASSPPPRLGLVADTQYF
CDR3 DNA: TGTGCCAGCAGTCCTCCTCCGCGGCTGGGACTAGTTGCAGATACGCAGTATTTT

clone size: -
V gene: TRBV20-1
CDR3 length: 12
J gene: TRBJ2-7
D gene: -
CDR3 protein: CSARDGGNEQYF
CDR3 DNA: TGCAGTGCTAGAGATGGGGGCAATGAGCAGTACTTC

clone size: many
V gene: TRBV6-1
CDR3 length: 17
J gene: TRBJ2-3
D gene: -
CDR3 protein: CASRPNRELASTDTQYF
CDR3 DNA: TGTGCCAGCAGACCGAACAGGGAACTGGCTAGCACAGATACGCAGTATTTT